This TCR beta chain appears in the sequencing data of a study of T cell repertoires in cytomegalovirus infection. As for the study in general: CMV infection together with matching HLA type was indicated by public TCR beta signatures. Whole-study results and caveats: What dominated the ex vivo response were HLA-C-restricted CMV-specific TCR beta clonotypes.

MiXCR, run by TCRdb on the reads, gives a single entry per CDR3 protein. The sample carries roughly 120,000 distinct CDR3 sequences, 25% to 35% recorded once. Of note for this clonotype: The antigen remains unidentified.

Germline CDR1 and CDR2: MNHNY and SVGAGI (reference sequence). Trimming cost V 6 bases and J 8 bases; bases outside gene matches: 5. This CDR3 is 12 amino acids long. The starting material was CD8+ T cells from cultured PBMCs, obtained from culture after CMV antigen stimulation. The J gene is TRBJ1-2, the V gene TRBV6-6, with 8 bases that match TRBD1. The TCR comes from a human donor in good health (CMV status not recorded). Some clones in this sample may be carry-over from other donors' samples. The CDR3: CASRSTGEGYTF. Written as DNA, the CDR3 is TGTGCCAGCAGGTCGACAGGGGAAGGCTACACCTTC.